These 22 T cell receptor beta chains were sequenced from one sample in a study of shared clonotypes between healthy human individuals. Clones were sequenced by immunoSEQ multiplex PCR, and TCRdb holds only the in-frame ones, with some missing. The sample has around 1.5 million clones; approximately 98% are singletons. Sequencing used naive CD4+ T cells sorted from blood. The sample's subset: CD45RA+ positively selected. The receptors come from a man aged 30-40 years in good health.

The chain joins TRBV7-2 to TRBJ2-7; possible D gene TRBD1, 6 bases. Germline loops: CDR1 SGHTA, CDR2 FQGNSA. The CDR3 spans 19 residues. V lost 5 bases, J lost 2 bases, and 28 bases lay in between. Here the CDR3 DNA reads TGTGCCAGCAGCCGTCCTTACCGAAACCGGACAGCTCCTCCCTACGAGCAGTACTTC. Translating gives CASSRPYRNRTAPPYEQYF. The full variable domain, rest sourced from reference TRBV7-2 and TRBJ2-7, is GAGVSQSPSNKVTEKGKDVELRCDPISGHTALYWYRQSLGQGLEFLIYFQGNSAPDKSGLPSDRFSAERTGGSVSTLTIQRTQQEDSAVYLCASSRPYRNRTAPPYEQYFGPGTRLTVT.

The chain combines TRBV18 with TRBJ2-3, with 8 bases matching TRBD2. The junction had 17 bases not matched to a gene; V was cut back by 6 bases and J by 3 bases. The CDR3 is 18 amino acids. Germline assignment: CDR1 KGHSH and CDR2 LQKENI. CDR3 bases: TGTGCCAGCTCGCGCTATGGACAGAGCGGGAGCCCGACAGATACGCAGTATTTT. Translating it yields CASSRYGQSGSPTDTQYF. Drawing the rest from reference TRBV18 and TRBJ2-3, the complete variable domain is NAGVMQNPRHLVRRRGQEARLRCSPMKGHSHVYWYRQLPEEGLKFMVYLQKENIIDESGMPKERFSAEFPKEGPSILRIQQVVRGDSAAYFCASSRYGQSGSPTDTQYFGPGTRLTVL.

CDR3 sequence: CASSLGGRDYNEQFF. The CDR3, as DNA: TGTGCCAGCAGTCTTGGCGGCAGGGACTACAATGAGCAGTTCTTC. The V call is TRBV7-9, the J call TRBJ2-1; D possibly corresponds to TRBD1 (5 bases). V lost 6 bases to trimming and J lost 3 bases, with 15 bases between them. CDR1 and CDR2 (germline): SEHNR, FQNEAQ (reference sequence). This CDR3 is built from 15 residues.

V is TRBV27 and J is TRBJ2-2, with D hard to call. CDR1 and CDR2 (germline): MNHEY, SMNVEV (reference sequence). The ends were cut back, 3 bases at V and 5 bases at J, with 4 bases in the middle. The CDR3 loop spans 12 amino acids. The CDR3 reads CASSFWTGELFF. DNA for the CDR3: TGTGCCAGCAGTTTTTGGACCGGGGAGCTGTTTTTT.

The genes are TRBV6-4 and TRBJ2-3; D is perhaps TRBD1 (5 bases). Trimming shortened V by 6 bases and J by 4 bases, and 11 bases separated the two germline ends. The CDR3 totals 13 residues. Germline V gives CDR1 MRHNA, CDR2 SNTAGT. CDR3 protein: CASRWTSPDTQYF. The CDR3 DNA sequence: TGTGCCAGCAGATGGACATCCCCAGATACGCAGTATTTT.

The CDR3 nucleotides are TGTGCCAGCAGCCAACCGGGCCCTGTAGGACTCAATGAGCAGTTCTTC. Translated: CASSQPGPVGLNEQFF. The chain carries TRBV5-4 and TRBJ2-1; D possibly corresponds to TRBD2 (5 bases). Germline values: CDR1 SGHNT, CDR2 YYREEE (reference sequence). The V and J ends lost 4 bases and 6 bases respectively, with 20 bases between them. CDR3 length: 16 amino acids.

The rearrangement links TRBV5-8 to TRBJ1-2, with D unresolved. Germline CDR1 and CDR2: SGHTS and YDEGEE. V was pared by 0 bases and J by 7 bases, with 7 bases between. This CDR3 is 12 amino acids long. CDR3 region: CASSLAMAGYTF. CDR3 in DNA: TGTGCCAGCAGCTTGGCGATGGCTGGCTACACCTTC.

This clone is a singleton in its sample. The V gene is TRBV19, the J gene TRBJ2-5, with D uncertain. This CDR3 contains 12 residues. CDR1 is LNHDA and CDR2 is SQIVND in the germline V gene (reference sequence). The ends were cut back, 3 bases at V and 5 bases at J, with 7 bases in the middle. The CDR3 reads CASSMWGETQYF. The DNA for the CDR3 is TGTGCCAGTAGTATGTGGGGTGAGACCCAGTACTTC.

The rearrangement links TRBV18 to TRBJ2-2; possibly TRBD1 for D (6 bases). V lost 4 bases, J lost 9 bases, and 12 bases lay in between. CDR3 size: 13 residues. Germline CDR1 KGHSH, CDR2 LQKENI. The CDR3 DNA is TGTGCCAGCTCACGGACACAGGGAAGGGAGCTGTTTTTT. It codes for CASSRTQGRELFF.

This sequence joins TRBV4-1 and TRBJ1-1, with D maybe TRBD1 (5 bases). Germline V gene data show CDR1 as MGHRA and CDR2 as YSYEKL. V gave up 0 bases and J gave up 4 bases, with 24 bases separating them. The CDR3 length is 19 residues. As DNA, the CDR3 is TGCGCCAGCAGCCAAGATTCTGGGGGGTCGACAAGAAGGGCCACTGAAGCTTTCTTT. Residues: CASSQDSGGSTRRATEAFF.

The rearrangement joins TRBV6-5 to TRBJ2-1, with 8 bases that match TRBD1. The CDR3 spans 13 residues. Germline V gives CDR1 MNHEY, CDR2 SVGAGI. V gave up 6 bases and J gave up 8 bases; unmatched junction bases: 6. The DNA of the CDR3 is TGTGCCAGCAGACCACAGGGGGGCGATGAGCAGTTCTTC. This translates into CASRPQGGDEQFF.

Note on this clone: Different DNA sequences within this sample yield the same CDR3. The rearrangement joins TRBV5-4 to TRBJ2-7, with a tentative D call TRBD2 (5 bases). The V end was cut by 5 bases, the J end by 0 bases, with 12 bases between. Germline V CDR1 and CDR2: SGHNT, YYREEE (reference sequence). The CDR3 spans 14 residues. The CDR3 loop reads CASSSTGNSYEQYF. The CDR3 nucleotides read TGTGCCAGCAGTTCGACCGGGAACTCCTACGAGCAGTACTTC.

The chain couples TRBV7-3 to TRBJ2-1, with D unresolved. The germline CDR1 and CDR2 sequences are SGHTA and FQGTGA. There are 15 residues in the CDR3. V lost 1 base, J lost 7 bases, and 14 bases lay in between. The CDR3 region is CASSLIAKSPNEQFF. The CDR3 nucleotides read TGTGCCAGCAGCTTAATCGCTAAATCTCCGAATGAGCAGTTCTTC. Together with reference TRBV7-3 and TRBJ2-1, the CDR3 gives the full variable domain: GAGVSQTPSNKVTEKGKYVELRCDPISGHTALYWYRQSLGQGPEFLIYFQGTGAADDSGLPNDRFFAVRPEGSVSTLKIQRTERGDSAVYLCASSLIAKSPNEQFFGPGTRLTVL.

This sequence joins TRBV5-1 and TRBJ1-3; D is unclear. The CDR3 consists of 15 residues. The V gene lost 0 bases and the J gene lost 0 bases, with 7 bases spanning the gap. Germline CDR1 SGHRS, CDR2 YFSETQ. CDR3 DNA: TGCGCCAGCAGCTTGGCCCCAGTCTCTGGAAACACCATATATTTT. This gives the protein CASSLAPVSGNTIYF.

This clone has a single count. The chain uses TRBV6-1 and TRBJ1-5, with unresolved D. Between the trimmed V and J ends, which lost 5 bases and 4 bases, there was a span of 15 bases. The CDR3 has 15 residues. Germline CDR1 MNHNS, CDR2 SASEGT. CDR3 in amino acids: CASSQDKTPNQPQHF. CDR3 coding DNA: TGTGCCAGCAGTCAAGACAAGACACCGAATCAGCCCCAGCATTTT.

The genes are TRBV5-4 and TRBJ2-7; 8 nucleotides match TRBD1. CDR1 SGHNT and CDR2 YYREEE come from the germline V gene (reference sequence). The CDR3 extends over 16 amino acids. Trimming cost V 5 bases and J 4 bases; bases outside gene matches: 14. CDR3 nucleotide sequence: TGTGCCAGCAGTTCTCTACCGGACAGGGTGGGATACGAGCAGTACTTC. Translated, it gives CASSSLPDRVGYEQYF.

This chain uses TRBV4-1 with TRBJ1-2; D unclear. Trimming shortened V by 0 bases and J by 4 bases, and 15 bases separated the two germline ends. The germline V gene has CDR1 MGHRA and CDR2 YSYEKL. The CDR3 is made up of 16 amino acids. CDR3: CASSQDRSNGPYGYTF. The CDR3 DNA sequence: TGCGCCAGCAGCCAAGATCGCAGCAACGGACCCTATGGCTACACCTTC.

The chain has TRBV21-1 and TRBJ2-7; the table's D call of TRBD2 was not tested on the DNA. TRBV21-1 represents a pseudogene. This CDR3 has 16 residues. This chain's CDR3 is CASSKEASGLTYEQYF. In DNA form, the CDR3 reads TGTGCCAGCAGCAAAGAGGCTAGCGGGCTCACCTACGAGCAGTACTTC.

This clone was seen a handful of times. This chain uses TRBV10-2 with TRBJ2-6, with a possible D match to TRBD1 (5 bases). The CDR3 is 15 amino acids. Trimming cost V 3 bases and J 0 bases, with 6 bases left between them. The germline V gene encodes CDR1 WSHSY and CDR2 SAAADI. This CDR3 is CASSDTGSGANVLTF. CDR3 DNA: TGCGCCAGCAGTGATACAGGCTCTGGGGCCAACGTCCTGACTTTC.

The CDR3 coding sequence is TGTGCCAGCAGTTACGTGGGGACGTCCTACGAGCAGTACTTC. Protein: CASSYVGTSYEQYF. The V call is TRBV6-6, the J call TRBJ2-7; either TRBD1 or TRBD2 may supply D (5 bases each). CDR1 is MNHNY and CDR2 is SVGAGI in the germline V gene (reference sequence). This CDR3 is built from 14 residues. V lost 2 bases to trimming and J lost 1 base, with 9 bases between them.

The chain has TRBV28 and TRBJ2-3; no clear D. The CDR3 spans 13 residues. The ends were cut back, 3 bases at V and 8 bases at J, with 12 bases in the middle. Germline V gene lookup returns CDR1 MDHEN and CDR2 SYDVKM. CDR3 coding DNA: TGTGCCAGCAGTTTTCGAGACCGGGTTACGCAGTATTTT. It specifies CASSFRDRVTQYF.

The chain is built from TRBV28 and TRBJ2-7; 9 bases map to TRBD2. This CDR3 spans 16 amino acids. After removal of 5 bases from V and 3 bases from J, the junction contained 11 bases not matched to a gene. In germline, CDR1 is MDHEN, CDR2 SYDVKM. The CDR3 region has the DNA TGTGCCAGCAGTCCGGGGGGTAGCGGGAGAGTCTACGAGCAGTACTTC. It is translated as CASSPGGSGRVYEQYF.